The following is a T cell receptor (beta chain) sequence with its context. This specimen belongs to a study of shared clonotypes between healthy human individuals. In the study overall: Each donor had three CD4 naive, three CD4 memory, two CD8 naive and one CD8 memory plate.

Germline CDR1 and CDR2: LNHDA and SQIVND (reference sequence). With V trimmed by 6 bases and J by 1 base, 10 bases remained unmatched. The CDR3 covers 16 residues. Assay: immunoSEQ multiplex PCR; the TCRdb copy retains only in-frame clones and omits some. Of roughly 2,300,000 clones in the sample, roughly 90% are singletons; the top ten hold around 0.38%. The specimen sequenced was naive CD4+ T cells from PBMCs. Subset described: CD45RA+ positively selected. The chain uses TRBV19 and TRBJ2-7; 9 bases map to TRBD2. The TCR comes from a man between 18 and 35 years old in good health. Some clones in this sample may be carry-over from other donors' samples. Here the CDR3 reads CASSLYSGRASYEQYF. CDR3 DNA: TGTGCCAGTAGCCTATATAGCGGGAGAGCGTCCTACGAGCAGTACTTC.